What follows are 4 T cell receptor beta chains derived from one specimen sequenced in a study of blood T cell repertoires in COVID-19. Assay: immunoSEQ multiplex PCR; the TCRdb copy retains only in-frame clones and omits some. The sample records approximately 200,000 clones, around four fifths being singletons. Sequencing was done on a sample of peripheral blood. The receptor source for this set is a woman aged 55-70 years who had recovered from COVID-19.

This clone was picked up one time. The genes are TRBV28 and TRBJ2-3, with TRBD2 matching 7 bases. In germline, CDR1 is MDHEN, CDR2 SYDVKM. The V gene end was trimmed by 2 bases and the J gene end by 0 bases; junction bases not matched to a gene: 17. This CDR3 comprises 20 residues. This chain's CDR3 is CASSLPQVGRAGTSTDTQYF. For the CDR3, the DNA is TGTGCCAGCAGTTTACCTCAGGTGGGGCGAGCGGGGACTAGCACAGATACGCAGTATTTT.

This rearrangement joins TRBV14 to TRBJ2-7, with 10 positions matching TRBD1. With V trimmed by 4 bases and J by 3 bases, 3 bases remained unmatched. The germline V gene has CDR1 SGHDN and CDR2 FVKESK. The CDR3 consists of 14 residues. The CDR3: CASSPRDRGYEQYF. The CDR3 nucleotides are TGTGCCAGCAGCCCCCGGGACAGGGGCTACGAGCAGTACTTC.

The chain carries TRBV19 and TRBJ1-1; a possible D gene is TRBD1 (5 bases). CDR1 is LNHDA, CDR2 SQIVND, per germline (reference sequence). This CDR3 spans 16 amino acids. The V end lost 2 bases, the J end lost 5 bases, and 18 bases lay between the germline ends. CDR3 DNA: TGTGCCAGTAGTATACCAGGGTTGGGTTCGCTTACTGAAGCTTTCTTT. It specifies CASSIPGLGSLTEAFF.

This chain joins TRBV28 and TRBJ2-7; the D gene is possibly TRBD1 (5 bases). The V end lost 5 bases, the J end lost 2 bases, and 19 bases lay between the germline ends. The germline gives CDR1 MDHEN, CDR2 SYDVKM. CDR3 size: 16 residues. In DNA form, the CDR3 reads TGTGCCAGCAGTCGATTCAGGGTAAACATACCCTACGAGCAGTACTTC. Its protein product is CASSRFRVNIPYEQYF.